This T cell receptor beta chain was identified in a study of graft-versus-host responses after intestinal transplantation. Germline loops: CDR1 SNHLY, CDR2 FYNNEI. The CDR3 spans 13 residues. Trimming pared 3 bases from V and 2 bases from J, leaving 5 bases between. Sequenced by immunoSEQ multiplex PCR; TCRdb stores in-frame clones only, minus some. The sample has 40,000 to 45,000 clones; about 89% are singletons. This receptor was taken from a human patient who received an intestinal transplant, so some T cells may come from the graft donor. The sample was PBMCs, taken about 330 days after intestinal transplant. The chain has TRBV2 and TRBJ1-3, with D hard to call. The DNA for the CDR3 is TGTGCCAGCAGTGAGGCGGCTGGAAACACCATATATTTT. It is translated as CASSEAAGNTIYF.